In this sample, the clone carrying this T cell receptor (beta chain) turned up a few times. Its specificity is not known. The source of the sample is a study of T cells in localized non-small cell lung cancer. Findings of the study overall: There was higher T cell clonality in uninvolved adjacent lung than in tumor, and it was highest there.

Clones were sequenced by immunoSEQ multiplex PCR, and TCRdb holds only the in-frame ones, with some missing. The sample lists approximately 80,000 clones, 80% occurring once. Germline assignment: CDR1 SGHTA and CDR2 FQGNSA. The CDR3 has 14 amino acids. V was shortened by 1 base and J by 4 bases, with 10 bases between the two germline ends. Sequenced here: peripheral blood, sampled before any cancer treatment. The TCR was taken from a female donor over 55 with stage I lung adenocarcinoma. The chain employs TRBV7-2 and TRBJ1-1; D not resolved. CDR3 sequence reads: CASSLDRRATEAFF. The CDR3 DNA is TGTGCCAGCAGCTTAGACCGGCGGGCCACTGAAGCTTTCTTT.